What follows is one T cell receptor beta chain and its context. Sequencing was performed with immunoSEQ multiplex PCR; in TCRdb, only in-frame clones are kept and a portion is missing. The data hold about 190,000 clones, with about 78% observed a single time. The CDR3 length is 16 residues. V dropped 0 bases and J dropped 3 bases, with 12 bases sitting between them. Germline CDR1 is LGHNA and CDR2 is YSLEER. This entry belongs to a study of blood T cell repertoires in COVID-19. Turning to the study itself: Donors in the United States, Italy and Spain gave samples during acute or convalescent COVID-19.

Symptom resolution, clearance, or two negative PCRs marked donors in Cohort 3 as recovered. The receptor comes from a woman between 45 and 60 years old who had recovered from COVID-19. The chain has TRBV4-3 and TRBJ1-3; D possibly corresponds to TRBD1 (5 bases). The sequenced sample was PBMCs or T cells enriched from blood (not recorded which). This chain's CDR3 is CASSQDRGVGGNTIYF. The DNA for the CDR3 is TGCGCCAGCAGCCAAGATCGGGGGGTCGGTGGAAACACCATATATTTT.